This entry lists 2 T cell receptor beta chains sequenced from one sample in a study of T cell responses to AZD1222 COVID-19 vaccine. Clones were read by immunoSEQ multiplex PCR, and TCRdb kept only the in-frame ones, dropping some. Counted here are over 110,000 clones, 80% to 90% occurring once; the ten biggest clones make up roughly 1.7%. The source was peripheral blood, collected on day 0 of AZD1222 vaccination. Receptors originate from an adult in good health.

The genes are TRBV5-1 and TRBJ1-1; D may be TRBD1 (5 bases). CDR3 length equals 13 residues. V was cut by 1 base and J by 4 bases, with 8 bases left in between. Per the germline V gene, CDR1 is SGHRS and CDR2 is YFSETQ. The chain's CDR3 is CASSLTRGTEAFF. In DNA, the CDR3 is TGCGCCAGCAGCTTGACTAGGGGCACTGAAGCTTTCTTT.

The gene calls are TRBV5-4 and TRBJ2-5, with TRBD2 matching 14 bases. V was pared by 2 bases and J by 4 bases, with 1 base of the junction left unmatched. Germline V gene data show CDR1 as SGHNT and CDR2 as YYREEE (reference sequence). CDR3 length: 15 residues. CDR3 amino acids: CASSLGLAGGETQYF. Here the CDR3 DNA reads TGTGCCAGCAGCTTAGGACTAGCGGGAGGAGAGACCCAGTACTTC.